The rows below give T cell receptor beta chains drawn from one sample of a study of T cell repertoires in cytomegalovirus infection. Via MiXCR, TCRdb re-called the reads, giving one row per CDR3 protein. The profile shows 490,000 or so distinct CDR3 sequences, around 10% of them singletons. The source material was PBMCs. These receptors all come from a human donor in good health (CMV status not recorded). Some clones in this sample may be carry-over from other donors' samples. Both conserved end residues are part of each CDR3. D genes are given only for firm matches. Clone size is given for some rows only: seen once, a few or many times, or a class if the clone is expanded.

TGTGCCAGCAGTCCTACGCTCGAGCATGAGCAGTTCTTC,CASSPTLEHEQFF,many,.,TRBV7-3,TRBJ2-1
TGTGCCAGCAGTCCAAGCGTCCAGGTCTCCAACTATGGCTACACCTTC,CASSPSVQVSNYGYTF,many,.,TRBV7-3,TRBJ1-2
TGTGCCACCTTTGCCCGGGGCATCTCTGGGGCCAACGTCCTGACTTTC,CATFARGISGANVLTF,once,.,TRBV5-6,TRBJ2-6
TGTGCCAGCAGCGTTAGCCGGACAGGGGAGACCCAGTACTTC,CASSVSRTGETQYF,few,TRBD1,TRBV7-9,TRBJ2-5
TGTGCCAGCAGGCTCTTGGCTAGCGGGAGGGATGATACGCAGTATTTT,CASRLLASGRDDTQYF,few,TRBD2,TRBV2,TRBJ2-3
TGTGCCAGCATCCTTGGAGGACAGGGGGAACTCTACGAGCAGTACTTC,CASILGGQGELYEQYF,many,TRBD1,TRBV5-5,TRBJ2-7
TGTGCCAGCTCACCACTCGCAATAGGAGGGGCTGGAAACACCATATATTTT,CASSPLAIGGAGNTIYF,few,.,TRBV18,TRBJ1-3
TGTGCCACCAGCAGAGTGGCAGCTTACGAGCAGTACTTC,CATSRVAAYEQYF,many,.,TRBV15,TRBJ2-7
TGTGCCAGCAGTGAATCAGGGGTGTGGGCTTTCTTT,CASSESGVWAFF,many,.,TRBV25-1,TRBJ1-1
TGTGCCAGCAGCTTAAACAGGGCTAACACCGGGGAGCTGTTTTTT,CASSLNRANTGELFF,many,.,TRBV18,TRBJ2-2
TGTGCCAGCAGCTTAGTTCGTAGGGGTGGAAAAGATACGCAGTATTTT,CASSLVRRGGKDTQYF,many,.,TRBV7-8,TRBJ2-3
TGTGCCAGCGGTAAGAGAAATGAGCAGTTCTTC,CASGKRNEQFF,.,.,TRBV3-1,TRBJ2-1
TGTGCCAGCAGCCCCCTGGGGGAGGGTGAAGCTTTCTTT,CASSPLGEGEAFF,once,.,TRBV7-3,TRBJ1-1
TGTGCCAGCAGCCAGTACGGGGAGAACTATGGCTACACCTTC,CASSQYGENYGYTF,many,.,TRBV3-1,TRBJ1-2
TGTGCCAGCAGCCAAGATGTGCAGGGGGGCGAGCAGTACTTC,CASSQDVQGGEQYF,.,.,TRBV3-1,TRBJ2-7
TGCAGTGCAACTCGAGGGGCCTTAGCCAAAAACATTCAGTACTTC,CSATRGALAKNIQYF,once,.,TRBV20-1,TRBJ2-4
TGCAGCGTTGAAGATTTTCATCGGGGGAAGGGCACAGATACGCAGTATTTT,CSVEDFHRGKGTDTQYF,.,.,TRBV29-1,TRBJ2-3
TGTGCCAGCACCCCGGGGGGGATAGCGGGAGACAATGAGCAGTTCTTC,CASTPGGIAGDNEQFF,.,TRBD2,TRBV28,TRBJ2-1
TGCAGCGTTTCCGGGACAGGGTTGGAAGCTTTCTTT,CSVSGTGLEAFF,many,TRBD1,TRBV29-1,TRBJ1-1
TGTGCCAGCAGCCGGCTAGCGGGAGTATATCAGCCCTACGAGCAGTACTTC,CASSRLAGVYQPYEQYF,few,TRBD2,TRBV3-1,TRBJ2-7
TGTGCCAGCAGACCCGGGACAGGGTTTCAGCCCCAGCATTTT,CASRPGTGFQPQHF,many,TRBD1,TRBV6-5,TRBJ1-5
TGTGCCAGCAGCTTAGCTAGCGGGAGGGACCACGAGCAGTACTTC,CASSLASGRDHEQYF,many,TRBD2,TRBV7-2,TRBJ2-7
TGTGCCAGTACCCCCGGGGGGAACACCGGGGAGCTGTTTTTT,CASTPGGNTGELFF,.,.,TRBV19,TRBJ2-2
TGTGCCATCAGTGAGTTTACAGGGAGTGAAAAACTGTTTTTT,CAISEFTGSEKLFF,few,.,TRBV10-3,TRBJ1-4
TGTGCCACCGCACTCTACAATGAGCAGTTCTTC,CATALYNEQFF,.,.,TRBV24-1,TRBJ2-1
TGTGCCAGCAGCCCGTTCAGGATGGCCCAGACAGGGGGCGGCTATGGCTTCACCTTC,CASSPFRMAQTGGGYGFTF,.,TRBD1,TRBV7-2,TRBJ1-2
TGCAGTGCTAGGAGCGGGAGCTCCCAAGAGACCCAGTACTTC,CSARSGSSQETQYF,many,TRBD2,TRBV20-1,TRBJ2-5
TGTGCCAGCAGCCCACGACTAGCTCTAGGCTACGAGCAGTACTTC,CASSPRLALGYEQYF,many,TRBD2,TRBV11-1,TRBJ2-7
TGTGCCAGCAGCTTAGGGGCTGGCAGAATCCAAAGAAATACGCAGTATTTT,CASSLGAGRIQRNTQYF,few,.,TRBV7-9,TRBJ2-3
TGTGCCAGTAGTATAGGCTCACCCACCGGGGAGCTGTTTTTT,CASSIGSPTGELFF,many,.,TRBV19,TRBJ2-2
TGTGCCAGCAGCTCTAGCGGGACTAACACCGGGGAGCTGTTTTTT,CASSSSGTNTGELFF,few,TRBD2,TRBV5-4,TRBJ2-2
TGTGCCAGCAGCCAGTCTGGACAGGCAACTAATGAAAAACTGTTTTTT,CASSQSGQATNEKLFF,many,TRBD1,TRBV4-2,TRBJ1-4
TGTGCCAGCAGCACCCTCGGACAGGGGACTGGAAACACCATATATTTT,CASSTLGQGTGNTIYF,many,TRBD1,TRBV7-6,TRBJ1-3
TGCGCCAGCAGCTTGGTTCGGGGTAGGGCCCCCTACAATGAGCAGTTCTTC,CASSLVRGRAPYNEQFF,.,.,TRBV5-1,TRBJ2-1
TGTGCCAGCCGGGGCAGGGACGGAGGGCAACTGTTTTTT,CASRGRDGGQLFF,many,.,TRBV28,TRBJ1-4
TGTGCCAGCAGCGGGGTGGGTCGGGGAAGCCAAGCTTTCTTT,CASSGVGRGSQAFF,many,.,TRBV12-3/TRBV12-4,TRBJ1-1
TGTGCCAGCAGGCAAGATGGCCTGAAAAACATTCAGTACTTC,CASRQDGLKNIQYF,few,.,TRBV2,TRBJ2-4
TGCAGTGCTGACGGGAGGTTCGGAGAGACCCAGTACTTC,CSADGRFGETQYF,many,TRBD2,TRBV20-1,TRBJ2-5
TGTGCCATCAGTGATGTTCAGGTAGCGGGACCCTACGAGCAGTACTTC,CAISDVQVAGPYEQYF,many,TRBD2,TRBV10-3,TRBJ2-7
TGTGCCAGCAGTTTTGTCAGCAATCAGCCCCAGCATTTT,CASSFVSNQPQHF,many,.,TRBV28,TRBJ1-5
TGTGCCAGCAGCCAATGGGTTGGGCAGGGGGGGAAAGGTCAGCCCCAGCATTTT,CASSQWVGQGGKGQPQHF,many,TRBD1,TRBV14,TRBJ1-5
TGTGCCAGCTCACCAGGATCCACCAGGAACACTGAAGCTTTCTTT,CASSPGSTRNTEAFF,few,.,TRBV18,TRBJ1-1
TGTGCCAGCAGCCAGGACACTAAAAACTATGGCTACACCTTC,CASSQDTKNYGYTF,.,.,TRBV14,TRBJ1-2
TGTGCCACCAGTGATCCCCGGGGTAGCGGGAGGATTGGAGATACGCAGTATTTT,CATSDPRGSGRIGDTQYF,.,TRBD2,TRBV24-1,TRBJ2-3
TGTGCCAGCAGCTCCACTGGATTGAGCTCCTATAATTCACCCCTCCACTTT,CASSSTGLSSYNSPLHF,many,.,TRBV7-2,TRBJ1-6
TGTGCCAGCAGCCAAGATAACAGGGCAGATACGCAGTATTTT,CASSQDNRADTQYF,few,.,TRBV3-1,TRBJ2-3
TGTGCCAGCTCCCTCTTTGGGTGGAACACTGAAGCTTTCTTT,CASSLFGWNTEAFF,many,.,TRBV12-3/TRBV12-4,TRBJ1-1
TGTGCCAGCAGCCCCTTGACAGGGGGCGATTCCTACAATGAGCAGTTCTTC,CASSPLTGGDSYNEQFF,many,TRBD1,TRBV7-9,TRBJ2-1